The 25 T cell receptor beta chains listed next were all sequenced from one sample in a study of blood T cell repertoires in COVID-19. Clones were sequenced by immunoSEQ multiplex PCR, and TCRdb holds only the in-frame ones, with some missing. The table has about 100,000 clones, about 80% seen once. Material for sequencing was peripheral blood. The receptor source for this set is a woman between 65 and 79 years old with acute or convalescent COVID-19.

This clone was seen only a few times. The rearrangement links TRBV19 to TRBJ2-3, with TRBD1 matching 9 bases. The ends lost 3 bases at V and 4 bases at J; junction bases unmatched: 5. The CDR3 length is 15 residues. Germline V gene data show CDR1 as LNHDA and CDR2 as SQIVND (reference sequence). CDR3 in amino acids: CASSIRTGEADTQYF. The CDR3 bases are TGTGCCAGTAGTATCAGGACAGGGGAAGCAGATACGCAGTATTTT.

The chain recombines TRBV7-2 with TRBJ2-3; 11 positions agree with TRBD2. The trim removed 5 bases at V and 3 bases at J, leaving 4 bases unmatched. Germline lookup yields CDR1 SGHTA and CDR2 FQGNSA. The CDR3 runs to 15 residues. CDR3 residues: CASSASSGGTDTQYF. The CDR3 DNA is TGTGCCAGCAGCGCCTCTAGCGGGGGGACAGATACGCAGTATTTT.

The chain is built from TRBV27 and TRBJ2-7; 7 bases fit TRBD1. The V gene's germline CDR1 is MNHEY and CDR2 SMNVEV (reference sequence). The CDR3 is 14 residues long. V lost 8 bases to trimming and J lost 2 bases; unmatched junction nucleotides: 9. CDR3 sequence reads: CASRGDSQAYEQYV. CDR3 DNA sequence: TGTGCCAGCCGAGGGGACAGCCAAGCCTACGAGCAGTACGTC.

The chain couples TRBV10-2 to TRBJ2-7; 7 nucleotides match TRBD2. The CDR3 sequence is 13 residues long. V was pared by 10 bases and J by 6 bases, with 12 bases of the junction left unmatched. Germline assignment: CDR1 WSHSY and CDR2 SAAADI. The CDR3 spells CATTPLLATEQYF. The CDR3 DNA follows: TGCGCCACCACGCCCTTACTAGCGACCGAGCAGTACTTC.

A word on this clone: The DNA is left out, because the CDR3 cannot be placed on it with certainty; the CDR3 is given as TCRdb lists it. This rearrangement joins TRBV6-5 to TRBJ1-1. From germline, CDR1 is MNHEY and CDR2 SVGAGI. Ends included, the CDR3 has 15 residues. The CDR3 protein is CASSSSGIMNTEAFF.

The V and J genes are TRBV9 and TRBJ1-2; perhaps TRBD1 as D (5 bases). Germline V gene data show CDR1 as SGDLS and CDR2 as YYNGEE. The CDR3 covers 15 residues. The V end was cut by 3 bases, the J end by 0 bases, with 12 bases between. CDR3 in DNA: TGTGCCAGCAGCGCGGTCAAGGGGCCTAACTATGGCTACACCTTC. This encodes CASSAVKGPNYGYTF.

This clone was seen a handful of times. V and J are TRBV3-1 (or the pseudogene TRBV3-2) and TRBJ1-6; 7 nucleotides line up with TRBD1. Per the germline V gene, CDR1 is LGHDT and CDR2 is YNNKEL (reference sequence). The V and J ends lost 6 bases and 7 bases, in that order; junction bases with no gene match: 6. This CDR3 has 14 residues. The CDR3 loop reads CASSLQGRNSPLHF. CDR3 coding DNA: TGTGCCAGCAGTCTACAGGGGAGGAATTCACCCCTCCACTTT.

The CDR3 nucleotides read TGTGCCAGCAGCCTTACGTGGGGGGGGCGCCGGGAGACCCAGTACTTC. It is translated as CASSLTWGGRRETQYF. V gene TRBV3-1 (or the pseudogene TRBV3-2) combines with J gene TRBJ2-5; D is possibly TRBD2 (7 bases). Looked up from germline, CDR1 is LGHDT and CDR2 is YNNKEL (reference sequence). CDR3 length equals 16 residues. V was trimmed by 4 bases and J by 5 bases, leaving 20 bases between them.

The gene calls are TRBV7-2 and TRBJ1-2; 9 bases line up with TRBD1. Germline V gene data show CDR1 as SGHTA and CDR2 as FQGNSA. The V and J ends lost 5 bases and 10 bases, in that order; junction bases with no gene match: 8. There are 13 residues in the CDR3. This CDR3 is CASSQGQGLVYTF. CDR3 coding DNA: TGTGCCAGCAGCCAAGGACAGGGGTTGGTCTACACCTTC. The full variable domain, completed using reference TRBV7-2 and TRBJ1-2, is GAGVSQSPSNKVTEKGKDVELRCDPISGHTALYWYRQSLGQGLEFLIYFQGNSAPDKSGLPSDRFSAERTGGSVSTLTIQRTQQEDSAVYLCASSQGQGLVYTFGSGTRLTVV.

The rearrangement joins TRBV5-5 to TRBJ2-1, with a weak D call TRBD1 (6 bases). CDR1 and CDR2 (germline): SGHKS, YYEKEE (reference sequence). Trimming cost V 0 bases and J 4 bases, with 11 bases left between them. CDR3 length equals 15 residues. CDR3 region: CASSLEGDIYNEQFF. The CDR3 DNA sequence: TGTGCCAGCAGCTTGGAAGGGGACATTTACAATGAGCAGTTCTTC.

This clone was recorded only once. This chain links TRBV30 with TRBJ2-5; no definite D call. CDR3 length: 12 residues. Germline V lookup: CDR1 GTSNPN, CDR2 SVGIG (reference sequence). V shed 0 bases and J shed 2 bases, with 4 bases lying between them. CDR3 sequence reads: CAWSVQQETQYF. The CDR3 coding sequence is TGTGCCTGGAGTGTACAGCAAGAGACCCAGTACTTC. Variable domain in full (rest from reference TRBV30 and TRBJ2-5): SQTIHQWPATLVQPVGSPLSLECTVEGTSNPNLYWYRQAAGRGLQLLFYSVGIGQISSEVPQNLSASRPQDRQFILSSKKLLLSDSGFYLCAWSVQQETQYFGPGTRLLVL.

The rearrangement links TRBV5-1 to TRBJ2-5; D may be TRBD2 (5 bases). V dropped 3 bases and J dropped 5 bases, with 14 bases sitting between them. The CDR3 is 14 residues long. Germline V lookup: CDR1 SGHRS, CDR2 YFSETQ. The CDR3 protein is CASSSRGNSETQYF. The DNA for the CDR3 is TGCGCCAGCAGCTCTCGGGGAAACTCGGAGACCCAGTACTTC.

In its sample, this clone was seen many times. This chain links TRBV2 with TRBJ1-5; D uncertain. The germline V gene has CDR1 SNHLY and CDR2 FYNNEI. This CDR3 region has 15 residues. Trimming cost V 0 bases and J 0 bases, with 6 bases left between them. DNA for the CDR3: TGTGCCAGCAGTGAAGCCGGGTATAGCAATCAGCCCCAGCATTTT. Its protein product is CASSEAGYSNQPQHF.

This chain joins TRBV5-1 and TRBJ2-1, with D tentatively TRBD1 (6 bases). From germline, CDR1 is SGHRS and CDR2 YFSETQ. The CDR3 is 14 residues long. Trimming pared 0 bases from V and 3 bases from J, leaving 7 bases between. Here the CDR3 DNA reads TGCGCCAGCAGCTTGGGGGGGCTCTACAATGAGCAGTTCTTC. Translated, it gives CASSLGGLYNEQFF.

This chain links TRBV19 with TRBJ1-4; D is ambiguous. The V end lost 6 bases, the J end lost 8 bases, and 13 bases lay between the germline ends. This CDR3 is built from 13 residues. Germline V gene data show CDR1 as LNHDA and CDR2 as SQIVND (reference sequence). CDR3: CASSQQGGEKLFF. As DNA, the CDR3 is TGTGCCAGTAGCCAACAAGGAGGAGAAAAACTGTTTTTT.

The chain has TRBV30 and TRBJ2-3; D may be TRBD1 (5 bases). This CDR3 spans 13 amino acids. The V end was cut by 6 bases, the J end by 2 bases, with 12 bases between. The germline CDR1 and CDR2 sequences are GTSNPN and SVGIG (reference sequence). The DNA of the CDR3 is TGTGCCTGCAATAAGGGGTTCACAGATACGCAGTATTTT. It is translated as CACNKGFTDTQYF.

The chain couples TRBV30 to TRBJ1-2; D not certain. V gave up 2 bases and J gave up 3 bases, with 10 bases separating them. This CDR3 spans 13 amino acids. Germline V gives CDR1 GTSNPN, CDR2 SVGIG (reference sequence). CDR3 coding DNA: TGTGCCTGGAGTCAATCCGGGGACTATGGCTACACCTTC. Translating it yields CAWSQSGDYGYTF.

The CDR3 loop reads CASSEVGAQETQYF. The CDR3, as DNA: TGCGCCAGCAGTGAGGTGGGGGCTCAAGAGACCCAGTACTTC. The rearrangement joins TRBV10-2 to TRBJ2-5; D may be TRBD1 (6 bases). This CDR3 contains 14 residues. CDR1 WSHSY and CDR2 SAAADI come from the germline V gene. The germline V and J ends were trimmed by 2 bases and 2 bases, with 9 bases remaining between them.

The chain joins TRBV3-1 (or the pseudogene TRBV3-2) to TRBJ1-1; no clear D. Germline assignment: CDR1 LGHDT and CDR2 YNNKEL (reference sequence). The length of the CDR3 is 15 residues. Trimming removed 0 bases from V and 1 base from J, with 9 bases in between. CDR3 in amino acids: CASSQDPGSNTEAFF. The CDR3 region has the DNA TGTGCCAGCAGCCAAGATCCCGGTTCGAACACTGAAGCTTTCTTT.

J is TRBJ1-6 and V is TRBV7-8; 8 bases agree with TRBD1. Germline V CDR1 and CDR2: SGHVS, FQNEAQ. J gave up 7 bases and V 2 bases, and 4 bases lay outside the gene matches. The CDR3 loop spans 15 amino acids. The CDR3 spells CASSLIQGANSPLHF. DNA for the CDR3: TGTGCCAGCAGCTTAATCCAGGGGGCCAATTCACCCCTCCACTTT.

The chain links TRBV18 to TRBJ2-7; D might be TRBD2 (6 bases). Germline CDR1 KGHSH, CDR2 LQKENI. V lost 3 bases, J lost 2 bases, and 17 bases lay in between. The CDR3 consists of 16 residues. CDR3 protein: CASSPQGGWETYEQYF. The CDR3 DNA follows: TGTGCCAGCTCACCCCAGGGAGGCTGGGAAACCTACGAGCAGTACTTC.

V and J are TRBV6-5 and TRBJ2-5; 9 bases agree with TRBD1. Germline trimming cut 8 bases from V and 5 bases from J; bases unmatched to any gene: 3. CDR1 MNHEY and CDR2 SVGAGI come from the germline V gene. CDR3 length: 12 amino acids. The CDR3 DNA is TGTGCCAGCGGACAGGGGTCGGAGACCCAGTACTTC. Translated, it gives CASGQGSETQYF.

This clone was observed a few times. This rearrangement joins TRBV9 to TRBJ2-3; perhaps TRBD2 as D (5 bases). With 3 bases removed from V and 0 bases from J, the gap between germline ends came to 14 bases. Looked up from germline, CDR1 is SGDLS and CDR2 is YYNGEE. This CDR3 is 16 amino acids long. The CDR3 bases are TGTGCCAGCAGCGCCCGCCTGGGAGACAGCACAGATACGCAGTATTTT. It is translated as CASSARLGDSTDTQYF.

The genes are TRBV29-1 and TRBJ1-1; D gene uncertain. V lost 7 bases and J lost 1, with 4 bases in between. The germline V gene encodes CDR1 SQVTM and CDR2 ANQGSEA. The CDR3 runs to 10 residues. CDR3 protein: CSGANTEAFF. The CDR3 DNA reads as TGCAGCGGGGCGAACACTGAAGCTTTCTTT.

The J gene is TRBJ2-3, the V gene TRBV3-1 (or the pseudogene TRBV3-2); 9 bases match TRBD2. The V and J ends lost 2 bases and 0 bases, in that order; junction bases with no gene match: 3. The CDR3 has 16 amino acids. From germline, CDR1 is LGHDT and CDR2 YNNKEL (reference sequence). This chain's CDR3 is CASSQSRGGSTDTQYF. CDR3 nucleotide sequence: TGTGCCAGCAGCCAATCGCGGGGGGGAAGCACAGATACGCAGTATTTT.